Each of the 23 T cell receptor beta chains below was sequenced from the same sample in a study of identical twins. TCRdb re-derived calls from the 5' RACE reads in MiXCR, one entry per CDR3 protein. This sample yields some 710,000 distinct CDR3 sequences, of which around 6% are seen a single time; roughly 2% belongs to the top ten. The sample consisted of naive T cells sorted from blood. The receptors originated from a man aged 18 to 30 in good health.

About this clonotype: This sequence may be a read error, since a much larger clone differs from it by one base. This chain joins TRBV6-5 and TRBJ1-1; D gene ambiguous. The CDR3 spans 14 residues. The germline V gene has CDR1 MNHEY and CDR2 SVGAGI. In DNA, the CDR3 is TGTGCCAACAGTTACTCTGACACCGGCACTGAAGCTTTCTTT. This codes for CANSYSDTGTEAFF.

This clonotype was recorded many times. The chain has TRBV28 and TRBJ2-1; the match to TRBD2 covers 10 bases. In germline, CDR1 is MDHEN, CDR2 SYDVKM. The length of the CDR3 is 15 residues. V lost 6 bases, J lost 6 bases, and 8 bases stayed unmatched. CDR3 DNA: TGTGCCAGCAGCTTCTCTCTAGCGGGAGTCAATGAGCAGTTCTTC. As protein: CASSFSLAGVNEQFF. The entire variable domain, with the rest obtained from reference TRBV28 and TRBJ2-1, is as follows: DVKVTQSSRYLVKRTGEKVFLECVQDMDHENMFWYRQDPGLGLRLIYFSYDVKMKEKGDIPEGYSVSREKKERFSLILESASTNQTSMYLCASSFSLAGVNEQFFGPGTRLTVL.

This clonotype occurred many times. CDR3 sequence: CSETGPSRETQYF. Written as DNA, the CDR3 is TGCAGCGAAACCGGGCCGTCCCGGGAGACCCAGTACTTC. This chain joins TRBV29-1 and TRBJ2-5; D not certain. CDR1 is SQVTM, CDR2 ANQGSEA, per germline. This CDR3 region has 13 residues. Trimming removed 7 bases at V and 5 bases at J, with 17 bases between.

There are a few counts of this clonotype. The J gene is TRBJ2-5, the V gene TRBV6-5, with D unresolved. The ends were cut back, 8 bases at V and 1 base at J, with 20 bases in the middle. Per the germline V gene, CDR1 is MNHEY and CDR2 is SVGAGI. The CDR3 runs to 16 residues. CDR3 coding DNA: TGTGCCAGCCATAACGACAAGGTCAATAGCCAAGAGACCCAGTACTTC. This gives the protein CASHNDKVNSQETQYF.

The rearrangement uses TRBV11-3 and TRBJ2-1; possibly TRBD2 for D (6 bases). CDR1 is SGHNT and CDR2 is YENEEA in the germline V gene. The V and J ends lost 5 bases and 0 bases respectively, with 17 bases between them. The CDR3 consists of 17 residues. In DNA, the CDR3 is TGTGCCAGCAGCCCCGCAGCGGGTTCAAGCTCCTACAATGAGCAGTTCTTC. This translates into CASSPAAGSSSYNEQFF.

This clonotype showed up many times. The rearrangement links TRBV20-1 to TRBJ1-6; D might be TRBD1 (5 bases). CDR1 is DFQATT, CDR2 SNEGSKA, per germline (reference sequence). The CDR3 sequence is 15 residues long. V lost 0 bases, J lost 12 bases, and 18 bases lay in between. CDR3 nucleotides: TGCAGTGCTAGAGATCTATCGGGGGAAGCGGGACCCCTCCACTTT. Translation: CSARDLSGEAGPLHF.

The table lists this clonotype with many counts. The V call is TRBV6-6, the J call TRBJ1-2; 7 bases are a match to TRBD1. The V gene's germline CDR1 is MNHNY and CDR2 SVGAGI (reference sequence). With 6 bases clipped from V and 2 bases from J, the junction kept 3 bases outside the gene matches. The CDR3 has 13 amino acids. In DNA form, the CDR3 reads TGTGCCAGCAGACGACAGGGAAACTATGGCTACACCTTC. It is translated as CASRRQGNYGYTF.

This clonotype was recorded at least ten times. The rearrangement joins TRBV6-2 or TRBV6-3 to TRBJ1-5; D remains ambiguous. The germline V gene has CDR1 MNHEY and CDR2 SVGEGT. Trimming removed 3 bases from V and 4 bases from J, with 13 bases in between. The CDR3 length is 15 residues. The CDR3 DNA follows: TGTGCCAGCAGTTATGTGGGCAGGATGAATCAGCCCCAGCATTTT. Residues: CASSYVGRMNQPQHF.

This clonotype was detected only a few times. V is TRBV21-1 and J is TRBJ1-5. TRBV21-1 is classified as a pseudogene. The CDR3 is 15 residues long. CDR3 in DNA: TGTGCCAGCAGCAAAGTGCAAGCTAGCAATCAGCCCCAGCATTTT. It is translated as CASSKVQASNQPQHF.

This sequence joins TRBV30 and TRBJ1-2; D is ambiguous. The length of the CDR3 is 9 residues. Germline V gene lookup returns CDR1 GTSNPN and CDR2 SVGIG (reference sequence). Trimming cost V 4 bases and J 6 bases, with 3 bases left between them. The CDR3 spells CAWINGYTF. The CDR3 bases are TGTGCCTGGATAAATGGCTACACCTTC. Variable domain in full (rest from reference TRBV30 and TRBJ1-2): SQTIHQWPATLVQPVGSPLSLECTVEGTSNPNLYWYRQAAGRGLQLLFYSVGIGQISSEVPQNLSASRPQDRQFILSSKKLLLSDSGFYLCAWINGYTFGSGTRLTVV.

This clonotype has ten or more counts. The V gene is TRBV6-1, the J gene TRBJ2-5, with D unresolved. V was shortened by 3 bases and J by 2 bases, with 10 bases between the two germline ends. Germline V gene data show CDR1 as MNHNS and CDR2 as SASEGT. The CDR3 spans 14 residues. The CDR3 reads CASSDRPRQETQYF. The CDR3 DNA follows: TGTGCCAGCAGTGACAGGCCAAGACAAGAGACCCAGTACTTC.

This clonotype came up a few times. The chain recombines TRBV20-1 with TRBJ2-5, with 7 bases aligning to TRBD2. The CDR3 spans 16 residues. Germline V lookup: CDR1 DFQATT, CDR2 SNEGSKA (reference sequence). J gave up 1 base and V 3 bases, and 11 bases lay outside the gene matches. CDR3 nucleotides: TGCAGTGCTAGGGGTTTGAGCGGGGACCTCCAAGAGACCCAGTACTTC. Amino acids: CSARGLSGDLQETQYF.

The V call is TRBV3-1, the J call TRBJ1-2; D possibly corresponds to TRBD1 (5 bases). CDR1 and CDR2 (germline): LGHDT, YNNKEL (reference sequence). CDR3 size: 15 residues. Trimming stripped 3 bases from V and 6 bases from J, with 17 bases between. CDR3 coding DNA: TGTGCCAGCAGCCAGATCCAGGGCAGAGGGGATGGCTACACCTTC. Amino acid sequence: CASSQIQGRGDGYTF.

This clonotype was recorded a few times. The chain has TRBV11-3 and TRBJ2-7; the match to TRBD1 covers 9 bases. CDR3 size: 16 residues. V trimming: 5 bases; J trimming: 3 bases; junction bases outside the gene matches: 11. The germline CDR1 and CDR2 sequences are SGHNT and YENEEA. The CDR3 spells CASSGPQGALDYEQYF. As DNA, the CDR3 is TGTGCCAGCAGCGGACCACAGGGGGCGTTGGACTACGAGCAGTACTTC.

In its sample, this clonotype was seen many times. V is TRBV29-1 and J is TRBJ1-1; TRBD1 aligns across 7 bases. The CDR3 runs to 15 residues. Germline loops: CDR1 SQVTM, CDR2 ANQGSEA. Trimming took 6 bases from V and 1 from J; bases not matched to a gene: 11. The CDR3, as DNA: TGCAGCGTCCAGGGGGGGGCCCTAACGAACACTGAAGCTTTCTTT. It encodes CSVQGGALTNTEAFF.

In its sample, this clonotype was seen many times. The chain carries TRBV27 and TRBJ2-1; D assignment may be TRBD1 or TRBD2 (5 bases each). Germline V CDR1 and CDR2: MNHEY, SMNVEV (reference sequence). CDR3 length: 13 amino acids. V lost 8 bases, J lost 3 bases, and 11 bases lay in between. The DNA of the CDR3 is TGTGCCAGCGGGGGAGCACTCTACAATGAGCAGTTCTTC. This encodes CASGGALYNEQFF.

This clonotype came up a few times. The chain employs TRBV2 and TRBJ2-5, with a weak D call TRBD1 (6 bases). Germline CDR1 reads SNHLY; CDR2 reads FYNNEI. V was clipped by 5 bases and J by 7 bases, with 8 bases between them. The CDR3 loop spans 11 amino acids. This chain's CDR3 is CASSSDRTQYF. The CDR3 DNA is TGTGCCAGCAGTTCGGACAGGACCCAGTACTTC.

This clonotype has at least ten counts. V and J are TRBV12-3 or TRBV12-4 and TRBJ2-5; D is undetermined. This CDR3 contains 16 residues. The ends were cut back, 6 bases at V and 2 bases at J, with 19 bases in the middle. CDR3 sequence: CASRKLNIGLQETQYF. In DNA, the CDR3 is TGTGCCAGCAGAAAACTTAACATTGGGTTACAAGAGACCCAGTACTTC.

This clonotype showed up many times. This chain joins TRBV6-2 or TRBV6-3 and TRBJ2-1; no firm D call. Germline CDR1 is MNHEY and CDR2 is SVGEGT. The V gene lost 3 bases and the J gene lost 8 bases, with 8 bases spanning the gap. The CDR3 length is 12 residues. In DNA, the CDR3 is TGTGCCAGCAGTTATGGTGTGGATGAGCAGTTCTTC. Translating it yields CASSYGVDEQFF.

The rearrangement joins TRBV23-1 to TRBJ2-3, with 12 bases fitting TRBD2. TRBV23-1 qualifies as an ORF whose function is uncertain. This CDR3 has 19 residues. J was trimmed by 0 bases and V by 2 bases; bases with no gene match: 9. The chain's CDR3 is CASSQDSSGRAMSTDTQYF. The CDR3, as DNA: TGCGCCAGCAGTCAAGATTCTAGCGGGAGGGCGATGAGCACAGATACGCAGTATTTT.

The chain is built from TRBV11-2 and TRBJ2-6; the D is unclear. The CDR3 consists of 17 residues. Germline CDR1 is SGHAT and CDR2 is FQNNGV. V lost 1 base, J lost 4 bases, and 14 bases lay in between. For the CDR3, the DNA is TGTGCCAGCAGCTTAGCTTTCAGGTCTGAGGGGGCCAACGTCCTGACTTTC. Translating it yields CASSLAFRSEGANVLTF.

This chain connects TRBV10-3 to TRBJ1-1; D gene ambiguous. The ends were cut back, 7 bases at V and 0 bases at J, with 9 bases in the middle. CDR1 is ENHRY and CDR2 is SYGVKD in the germline V gene. The CDR3 extends over 13 amino acids. The CDR3 nucleotides are TGTGCCATCACAGGCCACTTGAACACTGAAGCTTTCTTT. Amino acids: CAITGHLNTEAFF.

This clonotype was recorded at least ten times. The gene calls are TRBV12-3 or TRBV12-4 and TRBJ2-1; perhaps TRBD2 as D (6 bases). The V end was cut by 1 base, the J end by 14 bases, with 12 bases between. CDR3 length: 12 residues. The CDR3 region has the DNA TGTGCCAGCAGTTTAGGTCAGGGCGGGAAGTTCTTC. It is translated as CASSLGQGGKFF.